A selection of T cell receptor beta chains follows, all from one sample in a study of post-analysis software for immune sequencing data. TCRdb recomputed calls from the PCR reads with MiXCR, one row per CDR3 protein. The sample has 450,000 or so distinct CDR3 sequences, around 40% seen once. Material: blood. The receptors originated from a girl aged 5 to 17 with multiple sclerosis. The CDR3 runs from the conserved cysteine through the conserved F or W. Fields, in order: V gene, CDR3 protein.

v_gene: TRBV20-1
CDR3aa: CSAPGQGADTQYF

v_gene: TRBV28
CDR3aa: CASSLGQGQAFF

v_gene: TRBV4-1
CDR3aa: CASSQDPSGVYEQYF

v_gene: TRBV6-2/TRBV6-3
CDR3aa: CASSAVLAEGGEQFF

v_gene: TRBV7-2
CDR3aa: CASSPTTGEGGYTF

v_gene: TRBV24-1
CDR3aa: CATSDSDREGNQPQHF

v_gene: TRBV6-5
CDR3aa: CASSTDRFYEQYF

v_gene: TRBV12-3/TRBV12-4
CDR3aa: CASSLSPGTREQFF

v_gene: TRBV29-1
CDR3aa: CSVFGGQVYGYTF

v_gene: TRBV12-3/TRBV12-4
CDR3aa: CASSLGRGSTGELFF

v_gene: TRBV4-1
CDR3aa: CASSHPTRGGQGGYF

v_gene: TRBV7-2
CDR3aa: CASSQIRTGYEQYF

v_gene: TRBV7-6
CDR3aa: CASSSLDGHYEQYF

v_gene: TRBV20-1
CDR3aa: CSARVSGTSGPYERYF

v_gene: TRBV20-1
CDR3aa: CSARDVGVGGVWEQYF

v_gene: TRBV4-2
CDR3aa: CASPRDGRETDTQYF

v_gene: TRBV20-1
CDR3aa: CSAQRTGEGYTF

v_gene: TRBV20-1
CDR3aa: CSARANRDRAYNEQFF

v_gene: TRBV12-3/TRBV12-4
CDR3aa: CASSLSGMTYEQYF

v_gene: TRBV20-1
CDR3aa: CSANPRTNGRRETQYF

v_gene: TRBV18
CDR3aa: CASSPAADNSGNTIYF

v_gene: TRBV2
CDR3aa: CAGDRGPRTEQFF

v_gene: TRBV7-9
CDR3aa: CASRTGTGANVLTF